Listed here are 5 T cell receptor beta chains from one sample, sequenced in a study of blood T cell repertoires in COVID-19. The assay was immunoSEQ multiplex PCR, and TCRdb's table has in-frame clones only and misses some. Of 330,000 or so clones in the sample, around 90% were seen once. Sequencing was done on a sample of peripheral blood. The receptors were gathered from a woman aged 60-70 years with COVID-19, enrolled during active disease.

This clone appeared once. This chain connects TRBV6-5 to TRBJ1-2; TRBD1 matches 8 bases. V lost 6 bases to trimming and J lost 5 bases; unmatched junction nucleotides: 8. CDR3 length: 14 amino acids. The germline CDR1 and CDR2 sequences are MNHEY and SVGAGI. CDR3 sequence: CASSSGGAGYGYTF. As DNA, the CDR3 is TGTGCCAGCAGCTCAGGGGGCGCTGGGTATGGCTACACCTTC.

The CDR3 DNA sequence: TGTGCCAGCAGTTTACGTTCCTACGAGCAGTACTTC. Translation: CASSLRSYEQYF. The V and J genes are TRBV28 and TRBJ2-7; unclear D gene. The germline gives CDR1 MDHEN, CDR2 SYDVKM. There are 12 residues in the CDR3. V shed 2 bases and J shed 1 base, with 3 bases lying between them.

The rearrangement links TRBV14 to TRBJ2-3; 11 bases are a match to TRBD2. There are 15 residues in the CDR3. Germline loops: CDR1 SGHDN, CDR2 FVKESK. J gave up 6 bases and V 1 base, and 3 bases lay outside the gene matches. The CDR3 protein is CASSQGLAGSDTQYF. The CDR3 DNA reads as TGTGCCAGCAGCCAAGGACTAGCGGGGTCCGATACGCAGTATTTT.

This chain links TRBV20-1 with TRBJ1-1; no reliable D call. The CDR3 loop spans 13 amino acids. The V and J ends lost 3 bases and 0 bases respectively, with 8 bases between them. CDR1 is DFQATT, CDR2 SNEGSKA, per germline (reference sequence). The CDR3 sequence is CSASSQLNTEAFF. The CDR3 nucleotides are TGCAGTGCTAGTTCACAGTTGAACACTGAAGCTTTCTTT.

The chain uses TRBV5-8 and TRBJ1-1; 9 nucleotides match TRBD1. This CDR3 region has 16 residues. Germline V lookup: CDR1 SGHTS, CDR2 YDEGEE. J was trimmed by 2 bases and V by 4 bases; bases with no gene match: 9. CDR3 in DNA: TGTGCCAGCAGCCGGGGACAGGGCCTATTAAACACTGAAGCTTTCTTT. Translation gives CASSRGQGLLNTEAFF.